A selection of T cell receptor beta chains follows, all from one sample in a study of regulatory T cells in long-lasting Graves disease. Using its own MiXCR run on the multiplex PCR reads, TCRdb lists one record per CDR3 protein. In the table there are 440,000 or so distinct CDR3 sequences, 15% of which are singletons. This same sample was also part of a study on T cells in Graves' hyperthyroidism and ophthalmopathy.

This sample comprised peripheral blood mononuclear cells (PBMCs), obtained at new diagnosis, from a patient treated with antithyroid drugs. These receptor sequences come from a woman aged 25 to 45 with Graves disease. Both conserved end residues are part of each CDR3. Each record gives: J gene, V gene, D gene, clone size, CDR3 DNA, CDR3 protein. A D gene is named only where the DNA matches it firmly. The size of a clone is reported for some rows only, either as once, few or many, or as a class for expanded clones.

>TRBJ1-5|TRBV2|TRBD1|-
TGTGCCAGCAGCTCGACAGGGGGCAATCGGCCCCAGCATTTT
CASSSTGGNRPQHF
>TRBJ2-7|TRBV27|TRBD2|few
TGTGCCAGTCCGCTTCGGACTAGCGGATCAACCCAGGGCTACGAGCAGTACTTC
CASPLRTSGSTQGYEQYF
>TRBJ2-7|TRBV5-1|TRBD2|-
TGCGCCACCCGGAGCCGGGAGGGCTCCTACGAGCAGTACTTC
CATRSREGSYEQYF
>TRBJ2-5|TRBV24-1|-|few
TGTGCCACCAGTGACCCCACCTCCGGGGGATCCCAGTACCAAGAGACCCAGTACTTC
CATSDPTSGGSQYQETQYF
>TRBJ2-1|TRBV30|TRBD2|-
TGTGCCAAGGGTGGGCTAGCGGGATCTAATGAGCAGTTCTTC
CAKGGLAGSNEQFF
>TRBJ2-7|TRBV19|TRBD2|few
TGTGCCAGTATGGGGGGGAGAGGCGCCTACGAGCAGTACTTC
CASMGGRGAYEQYF
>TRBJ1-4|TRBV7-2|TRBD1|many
TGTGCCAGCAGCTTGGGGACAGGGGGAGGAAAACTGTTTTTT
CASSLGTGGGKLFF
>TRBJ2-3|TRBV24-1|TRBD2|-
TGTGCCACCAGTGACTTCACTAGCGGCCCGGATACGCAGTATTTT
CATSDFTSGPDTQYF
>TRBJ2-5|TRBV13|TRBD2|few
TGTGCCAGCAGCTTTGCGGGAGAGGGGATGGAGACCCAGTACTTC
CASSFAGEGMETQYF
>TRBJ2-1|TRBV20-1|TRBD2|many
TGCAGTGCTAGAGCGGGAGGGCTCAGTGAGCAGTTCTTC
CSARAGGLSEQFF
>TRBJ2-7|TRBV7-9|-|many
TGTGCCAGCAGCTTGCCCGGGGCCAGTTACGAGCAGTACTTC
CASSLPGASYEQYF
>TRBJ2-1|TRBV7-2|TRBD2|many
TGTGCCAGCAGCGAGACTAGCGGGAGGGCCGTAGGTCAGTTCTTC
CASSETSGRAVGQFF
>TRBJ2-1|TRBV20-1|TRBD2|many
TGCAGTGCTAGGGGGGGGACTAGCGGGATTAATTACAATGAGCAGTTCTTC
CSARGGTSGINYNEQFF
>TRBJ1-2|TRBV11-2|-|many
TGTGCCAGCAGCTTAGTACAGCTTAACTATGGCTACACCTTC
CASSLVQLNYGYTF
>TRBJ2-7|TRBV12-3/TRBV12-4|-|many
TGTGCCAGCAGGCGGACTCTTGGCTTAAACGAGCAGTACTTC
CASRRTLGLNEQYF
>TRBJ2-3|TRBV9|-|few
TGTGCCAGCAGCGTAGAGGCGGCAGCACCCACAGATACGCAGTATTTT
CASSVEAAAPTDTQYF
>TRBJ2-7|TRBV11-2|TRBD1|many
TGTGCCAGCAGCTTAGGATATTCGTCCGGGACAGCATCCTACGAGCAGTACTTC
CASSLGYSSGTASYEQYF
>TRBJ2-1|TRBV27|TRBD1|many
TGTGCCAGCAGAAACGAGGGGGCGCCGGCCTACAATGAGCAGTTCTTC
CASRNEGAPAYNEQFF
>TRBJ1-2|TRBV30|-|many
TGTGCCTGGAGTGTTCCAGGTCCGGGCTATGGCTACACCTTC
CAWSVPGPGYGYTF
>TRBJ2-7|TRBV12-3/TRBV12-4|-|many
TGTGCCAGCAGTTTACTCCAGCGGGCCACCTACGAGCAGTACTTC
CASSLLQRATYEQYF
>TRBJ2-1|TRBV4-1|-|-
TGCGCCAGCAGCCCCCTTCCGGGAGTTAAAGGGGGGAATGAGCAGTTCTTC
CASSPLPGVKGGNEQFF